A single T cell receptor (beta chain) is shown here with its context. Per the authors' pipeline: Nucleated cell counts were estimated from reference gene primer amplification. The table came from immunoSEQ multiplex PCR; TCRdb's copy has only in-frame clones and leaves some out. V and J calls and clone size are as listed in that table; D and trimming were resolved from the DNA. This sample yields roughly 100,000 clones, of which about 92% are seen a single time; about 5.7% belongs to the top ten. The CDR3 contains 16 residues. V shed 4 bases and J shed 0 bases, with 12 bases lying between them. In germline, CDR1 is KGHSH, CDR2 LQKENI. These data originate in a study of blood T cell repertoires in COVID-19. Study at large: Specimens from acute and convalescent COVID-19 originated in the United States, Italy and Spain. From T cells, B-cell-depleted T cells, or PBMCs came the material, which was cDNA or gDNA.

The chain recombines TRBV18 with TRBJ2-2; a weak D match, TRBD1 (6 bases). The sequencing input was peripheral blood. The TCR sequence derives from a man in his fifties with active COVID-19. CDR3 sequence reads: CASSQGQPANTGELFF. The CDR3 coding sequence is TGTGCCAGCTCACAGGGACAACCAGCGAACACCGGGGAGCTGTTTTTT. Together with reference TRBV18 and TRBJ2-2, the CDR3 gives the full variable domain: NAGVMQNPRHLVRRRGQEARLRCSPMKGHSHVYWYRQLPEEGLKFMVYLQKENIIDESGMPKERFSAEFPKEGPSILRIQQVVRGDSAAYFCASSQGQPANTGELFFGEGSRLTVL.